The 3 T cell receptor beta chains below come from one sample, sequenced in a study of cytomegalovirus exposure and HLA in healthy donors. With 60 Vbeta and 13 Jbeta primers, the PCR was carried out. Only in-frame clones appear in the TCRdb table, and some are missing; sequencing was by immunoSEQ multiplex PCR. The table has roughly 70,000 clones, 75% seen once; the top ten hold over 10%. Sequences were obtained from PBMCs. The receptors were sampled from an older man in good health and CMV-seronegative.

DNA for the CDR3: TGTGCCAGTAAGACAGGGCTCTTAGGGAACACTGAAGCTTTCTTT. The encoded protein is CASKTGLLGNTEAFF. The chain is built from TRBV19 and TRBJ1-1; 7 nucleotides align to TRBD1. The CDR3 runs to 15 residues. V gave up 7 bases and J gave up 1 base; unmatched junction bases: 9. The germline CDR1 and CDR2 sequences are LNHDA and SQIVND (reference sequence).

CDR3 sequence (DNA): TGTGCCAGCAGTAGGGGACAGGGGGCTCGGAATCAGCCCCAGCATTTT. Amino acid sequence: CASSRGQGARNQPQHF. V gene TRBV2 combines with J gene TRBJ1-5; 12 bases line up with TRBD1. CDR1 and CDR2 from the germline V gene are SNHLY and FYNNEI. The CDR3 loop spans 16 amino acids. Trimming removed 5 bases from V and 4 bases from J; junction bases left unmatched: 6.

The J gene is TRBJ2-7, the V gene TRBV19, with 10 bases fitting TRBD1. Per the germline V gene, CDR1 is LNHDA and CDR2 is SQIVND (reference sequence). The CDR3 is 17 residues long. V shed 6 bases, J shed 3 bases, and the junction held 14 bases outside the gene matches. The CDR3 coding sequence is TGTGCCAGTAGATGGGGACAGGGGCCACCTTATATCTACGAGCAGTACTTC. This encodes CASRWGQGPPYIYEQYF.